This T cell receptor (beta chain) was captured in a study of early T cells in non-severe SARS-CoV-2 infection. Study-wide context: Chains from this unsorted whole-blood bulk RNA could not be paired.

Worth noting for this clonotype: Its antigen is unknown.

Attached unique molecular identifiers marked individual cDNA molecules. One entry per CDR3 protein results from TCRdb running MiXCR on the 5' RACE reads. The table includes 48,000 or so distinct CDR3 sequences, less than 15% detected once. Findings and caveats of the study: VDJdb-based matching was biased toward anti-spike CD8 responses and missed private and CD4 specificities.

The CDR3 covers 12 residues. The V end was cut by 3 bases, the J end by 3 bases, with 6 bases between. Germline loops: CDR1 SGHTA, CDR2 FQGNSA. Sequences were obtained from whole blood. The clonotype comes from an adult who was a healthcare worker with PCR-confirmed SARS-CoV-2 infection or an uninfected control (not recorded which). V is TRBV7-2 and J is TRBJ2-7; tentatively, D is TRBD1 (5 bases). DNA for the CDR3: TGTGCCAGCAGCTTTAGGGGCTACGAGCAGTACTTC. Its translation: CASSFRGYEQYF.